Below are 11 T cell receptor beta chains sequenced from a single sample in a study of cytomegalovirus exposure and HLA in healthy donors (dated by TCRdb to the late 2010s). Library method: the immunoSEQ multiplex PCR assay. For the multiplex PCR, a mixture combining 60 forward primers for TCR Vbeta segments and 13 reverse primers for TCR Jbeta segments was used. As stored in TCRdb, this immuneACCESS dataset retains in-frame rearrangements with V and J assigned. A fraction of the clones does not appear; measured against another copy, unresolved V genes explain less than half of the discrepancy, and the remainder lacks a known reason. Here the sample has more than 95,000 clones; 81% occur a single time. Roughly 3.9% of the sample rests with the top ten. Sequenced material: PBMCs. These TCRs come from a woman aged 25 to 39 in good health and CMV-seronegative.

The chain is built from TRBV19 and TRBJ2-1, with D tentatively TRBD2 (7 bases). The CDR3 runs to 14 residues. Germline V lookup: CDR1 LNHDA, CDR2 SQIVND (reference sequence). With 3 bases removed from V and 6 bases from J, the gap between germline ends came to 12 bases. Here the CDR3 reads CASSIRGGVNEQFF. The CDR3, as DNA: TGTGCCAGTAGTATCCGAGGGGGGGTCAATGAGCAGTTCTTC. Complete variable domain (other parts from reference TRBV19 and TRBJ2-1): DGGITQSPKYLFRKEGQNVTLSCEQNLNHDAMYWYRQDPGQGLRLIYYSQIVNDFQKGDIAEGYSVSREKKESFPLTVTSAQKNPTAFYLCASSIRGGVNEQFFGPGTRLTVL.

V usage is TRBV9 and J usage is TRBJ1-1; D is undetermined. Trimming left V 2 bases short and J 0 bases short, with 5 bases between. CDR1 and CDR2 from the germline V gene are SGDLS and YYNGEE. This CDR3 is 13 amino acids long. The CDR3, as DNA: TGTGCCAGCAGCGTTCACATGAACACTGAAGCTTTCTTT. Encoded protein: CASSVHMNTEAFF.

The genes are TRBV18 and TRBJ2-7; TRBD1 agrees at 7 bases. The CDR3 sequence is 17 residues long. Germline trimming cut 3 bases from V and 2 bases from J; bases unmatched to any gene: 13. The germline CDR1 and CDR2 sequences are KGHSH and LQKENI. This CDR3 reads CASSPGVPQGITYEQYF. CDR3 DNA: TGTGCCAGCTCACCGGGTGTTCCACAGGGGATAACCTACGAGCAGTACTTC.

This chain connects TRBV19 to TRBJ2-3; D is perhaps TRBD2 (5 bases). Germline-derived CDR1 and CDR2 are LNHDA and SQIVND (reference sequence). CDR3 length: 16 residues. V was trimmed by 5 bases and J by 0 bases, leaving 15 bases between them. The CDR3 reads CASSGFAGPSTDTQYF. CDR3 DNA: TGTGCCAGTAGTGGGTTCGCGGGCCCTAGCACAGATACGCAGTATTTT.

This chain links TRBV6-5 with TRBJ2-3, with D perhaps matching TRBD2 (5 bases). CDR1 and CDR2 from the germline V gene are MNHEY and SVGAGI. The CDR3 contains 15 residues. V lost 6 bases, J lost 0 bases, and 13 bases lay in between. The CDR3 loop is CASSLGGGSTDTQYF. Here the CDR3 DNA reads TGTGCCAGCAGCCTGGGTGGCGGGAGCACAGATACGCAGTATTTT.

The chain links TRBV27 to TRBJ2-1, with 9 positions matching TRBD2. V lost 1 base to trimming and J lost 9 bases; unmatched junction nucleotides: 10. This CDR3 spans 16 amino acids. CDR1 and CDR2 (germline): MNHEY, SMNVEV (reference sequence). The CDR3 coding sequence is TGTGCCAGCAGTTTATTAGGATTTAGCGGGAGTGGTGAGCAGTTCTTC. Protein sequence: CASSLLGFSGSGEQFF.

The rearrangement links TRBV5-1 to TRBJ2-3, with TRBD2 matching over 8 bases. After removal of 2 bases from V and 8 bases from J, the junction contained 13 bases not matched to a gene. This CDR3 contains 16 residues. Germline lookup yields CDR1 SGHRS and CDR2 YFSETQ. The CDR3, as DNA: TGCGCCAGCAGCTTTACGATGGGGGGACTAGTGGCTACGCAGTATTTT. This translates into CASSFTMGGLVATQYF.

The rearrangement links TRBV30 to TRBJ2-3; D is perhaps TRBD2 (5 bases). CDR1 is GTSNPN, CDR2 SVGIG, per germline (reference sequence). The CDR3 totals 14 residues. CDR3 in amino acids: CASEVVANTDTQYF. The CDR3 coding sequence is TGTGCTTCAGAGGTAGTAGCGAACACAGATACGCAGTATTTT.

This clone was counted between two and nine times. One junction end does not reproduce the germline sequence, and a read error may be involved. The chain is built from TRBV6-1 and TRBJ2-1, with 10 positions matching TRBD1. The CDR3 has 16 residues. Germline CDR1 is MNHNS and CDR2 is SASEGT. The CDR3 DNA is TGTGCCAGCAGAGAAGAAGGGACAGGGGACTACAATGAGCAGTTCTTC. Translated: CASREEGTGDYNEQFF.

The chain couples TRBV28 to TRBJ2-7; D perhaps matches TRBD1 (5 bases). The V end lost 3 bases, the J end lost 4 bases, and 16 bases lay between the germline ends. The CDR3 sequence is 15 residues long. Germline V lookup: CDR1 MDHEN, CDR2 SYDVKM. For the CDR3, the DNA is TGTGCCAGCAGTTTTTTGCCAGGGCCCCCATACGAGCAGTACTTC. Amino acid sequence: CASSFLPGPPYEQYF.

V and J are TRBV27 and TRBJ2-7, with D perhaps matching TRBD2 (5 bases). Germline loops: CDR1 MNHEY, CDR2 SMNVEV (reference sequence). Deletions cut 5 bases from V and 3 bases from J, with 14 bases between. The CDR3 runs 14 residues. The CDR3 region is CASSQSGTLYEQYF. The DNA for the CDR3 is TGTGCCAGCAGTCAGAGCGGAACCCTCTACGAGCAGTACTTC.